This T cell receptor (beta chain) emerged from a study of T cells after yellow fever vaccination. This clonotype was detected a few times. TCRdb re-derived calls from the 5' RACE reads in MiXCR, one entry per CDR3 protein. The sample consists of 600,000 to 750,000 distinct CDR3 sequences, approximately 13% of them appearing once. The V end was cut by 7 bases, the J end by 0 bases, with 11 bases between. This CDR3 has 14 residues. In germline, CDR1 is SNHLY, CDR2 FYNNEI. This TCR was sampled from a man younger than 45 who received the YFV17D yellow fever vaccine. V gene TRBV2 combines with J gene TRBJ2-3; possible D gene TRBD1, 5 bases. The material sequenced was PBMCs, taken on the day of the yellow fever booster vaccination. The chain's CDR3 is CASKGRASTDTQYF. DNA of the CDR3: TGTGCCAGCAAAGGCAGGGCCAGCACAGATACGCAGTATTTT.